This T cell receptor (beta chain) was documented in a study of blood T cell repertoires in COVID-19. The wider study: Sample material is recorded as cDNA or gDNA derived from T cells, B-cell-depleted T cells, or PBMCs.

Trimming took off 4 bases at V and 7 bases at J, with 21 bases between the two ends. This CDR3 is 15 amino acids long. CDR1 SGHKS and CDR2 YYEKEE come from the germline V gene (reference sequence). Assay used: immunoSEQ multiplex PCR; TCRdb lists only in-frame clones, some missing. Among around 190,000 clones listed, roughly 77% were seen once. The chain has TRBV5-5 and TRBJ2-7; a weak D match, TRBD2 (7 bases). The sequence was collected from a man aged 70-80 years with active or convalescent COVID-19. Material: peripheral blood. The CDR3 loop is CASSRGGGTSYEQYF. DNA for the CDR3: TGTGCCAGCAGCCGGGGAGGGGGTACTAGTTATGAGCAGTACTTC.